Below are 29 T cell receptor beta chains sequenced from a single sample in a study of glioma-infiltrating T cells. Amplification of TCR alpha and beta CDR3 regions from RNA used iRepertoire nested multiplex PCR. One entry per CDR3 protein results from TCRdb running MiXCR on the multiplex PCR reads. The sample records around 170,000 distinct CDR3 sequences, approximately 40% being singletons. The sequenced sample consisted of glioma tissue, nonneoplastic brain tissue, or PBMCs (not recorded which). The receptors stem from a human donor with low-grade glioma or glioblastoma, undergoing nonglioma brain surgery, or in good health (not recorded which).

This clonotype has only a few counts. The J gene is TRBJ2-1, the V gene TRBV7-9; 7 positions agree with TRBD1. CDR3 length: 14 residues. Losses at the gene ends were 5 bases for V and 10 bases for J; bases not matched to a gene: 11. Germline-derived CDR1 and CDR2 are SEHNR and FQNEAQ (reference sequence). CDR3 nucleotide sequence: TGTGCCAGCAGCCTTCCTCAGACAGGGAACGAGCAGTTCTTC. Translated, it gives CASSLPQTGNEQFF.

Remarks on this clonotype: A junction end diverges from the germline sequence, so it may reflect a read error. The chain couples TRBV25-1 to TRBJ1-3; 7 bases are shared with TRBD1. Per the germline V gene, CDR1 is MGHDK and CDR2 is SYGVNS. The CDR3 has 15 amino acids. CDR3 sequence reads: CASSDRSGGGKTIYF. CDR3 nucleotides: TGCGCCAGCAGTGACAGGTCAGGGGGTGGAAAAACCATATATTTT.

As to this clonotype: This may stem from a read error, because a much larger clone lies one nucleotide away. The CDR3 is CASSPGTIPQEAQYF. The DNA for the CDR3 is TGTGCCAGCAGCCCAGGGACTATACCCCAAGAGGCCCAGTACTTC. This sequence joins TRBV3-1 and TRBJ2-5, with 7 bases matching TRBD2. There are 15 residues in the CDR3. Germline V gene sequence: CDR1 LGHDT, CDR2 YNNKEL (reference sequence).

As to this clonotype: Likely a read error: the CDR3 ends without its conserved phenylalanine or tryptophan. The chain is built from TRBV24-1 and TRBJ2-7; the match to TRBD1 covers 7 bases. The CDR3 spans 14 residues. V trimming: 3 bases; J trimming: 5 bases; junction bases outside the gene matches: 6. The germline V gene has CDR1 KGHDR and CDR2 SFDVKD. The CDR3 DNA follows: TGTGCCACCAGTGATCCGAACAGGGGAGACGAGCAGTACTTA. Residues: CATSDPNRGDEQYL.

Of note for this clonotype: This clone may be a read error of a much larger clone one base away. The V and J genes are TRBV6-2 or TRBV6-3 and TRBJ2-6; D is ambiguous. Germline CDR1 is MNHEY and CDR2 is SVGEGT. The V and J ends lost 9 bases and 5 bases respectively, with 17 bases between them. This CDR3 is 15 amino acids long. In nucleotides, the CDR3 is TGTGCCAGAAGTCCCGACGAACTCTGGGCCAACGTCCTGACTTTC. Protein sequence: CARSPDELWANVLTF.

This clonotype was recorded a few times. The chain couples TRBV19 to TRBJ2-1; D is unresolved. V was trimmed by 5 bases and J by 1 base, leaving 12 bases between them. CDR1 and CDR2 from the germline V gene are LNHDA and SQIVND (reference sequence). This CDR3 has 15 amino acids. In DNA form, the CDR3 reads TGTGCCAGTAGTTACATTGGCGCTTCCTACAATGAGCAGTTCTTC. It encodes CASSYIGASYNEQFF.

The rearrangement joins TRBV27 to TRBJ1-1; perhaps TRBD1 as D (6 bases). Germline-derived CDR1 and CDR2 are MNHEY and SMNVEV (reference sequence). CDR3 length: 15 amino acids. CDR3 DNA: TGTGTTAGCAGTCCTATGGGCGGGAGGGGGGCTGAAGCTTTCTTT. Translating it yields CVSSPMGGRGAEAFF.

To note about this clonotype: A much larger clone lies a single base off, so this may be a read error. CDR3 sequence reads: CASLRVSGNTIYF. As DNA, the CDR3 is TGTGCCAGTCTGAGGGTATCTGGAAACACCATATATTTT. This chain joins TRBV28 and TRBJ1-3; D is ambiguous. There are 13 residues in the CDR3. The V gene lost 9 bases and the J gene lost 1 base, with 10 bases spanning the gap. Germline-derived CDR1 and CDR2 are MDHEN and SYDVKM.

Ten or more counts support this clonotype. This chain links TRBV20-1 with TRBJ2-7; D possibly corresponds to TRBD1 (5 bases). The germline V and J ends were trimmed by 4 bases and 1 base, with 8 bases remaining between them. CDR1 is DFQATT and CDR2 is SNEGSKA in the germline V gene (reference sequence). The CDR3 extends over 12 amino acids. CDR3 sequence: CSAIRQSYEQYF. DNA for the CDR3: TGCAGTGCTATACGACAGTCCTACGAGCAGTACTTC.

Regarding this clonotype: One end of the junction is discordant with germline, which a read error may explain. The V gene is TRBV27, the J gene TRBJ1-1; D remains ambiguous. Per the germline V gene, CDR1 is MNHEY and CDR2 is SMNVEV (reference sequence). The CDR3 length is 15 residues. CDR3 nucleotide sequence: TGTGCCAGCAGTCCCCCGGACCGGGTTGGCCCTGAAGCCTTCTTT. Its protein product is CASSPPDRVGPEAFF.

In the case of this clonotype: A junction end diverges from the germline sequence, so it may reflect a read error. V gene TRBV20-1 combines with J gene TRBJ2-1; D not resolved. CDR3 length: 14 amino acids. The germline V gene encodes CDR1 DFQATT and CDR2 SNEGSKA (reference sequence). The CDR3 spells CSAQSVSSYNKQFF. As DNA, the CDR3 is TGCAGTGCTCAATCGGTAAGCTCCTACAATAAGCAGTTCTTC.

Note on this clonotype: A much bigger clone sits one base away, suggesting this may be a read error. This chain connects TRBV20-1 to TRBJ2-7, with 10 positions matching TRBD2. V shed 6 bases, J shed 2 bases, and the junction held 7 bases outside the gene matches. The germline V gene encodes CDR1 DFQATT and CDR2 SNEGSKA (reference sequence). This CDR3 is 14 amino acids long. The CDR3 reads CSATGTSVTYEQYF. The CDR3 region has the DNA TGCAGTGCGACCGGGACTAGCGTGACCTACGAGCAGTACTTC.

Details on this clonotype: A much bigger clone sits one base away, suggesting this may be a read error. The chain employs TRBV7-8 and TRBJ2-7; 7 positions match TRBD2. The CDR3 covers 12 residues. Germline trimming cut 6 bases from V and 7 bases from J; bases unmatched to any gene: 6. The germline V gene has CDR1 SGHVS and CDR2 FQNEAQ. Here the CDR3 reads CASSVTSHEQYF. DNA of the CDR3: TGTGCCAGCAGTGTGACTAGCCATGAGCAGTACTTC.

The chain employs TRBV19 and TRBJ1-1; perhaps TRBD1 as D (6 bases). Trimming cost V 5 bases and J 0 bases, with 16 bases left between them. The CDR3 loop spans 16 amino acids. Germline CDR1 is LNHDA and CDR2 is SQIVND (reference sequence). In DNA form, the CDR3 reads TGTGCCAGTAGTCAAACGGGCGGACAGTTGAACACTGAAGCTTTCTTT. It yields the protein CASSQTGGQLNTEAFF.

With regard to this clonotype: A read error is possible here, since a much larger clone lies one base away. The chain joins TRBV7-2 to TRBJ2-7; 7 bases match TRBD2. This CDR3 is 15 amino acids long. The V gene's germline CDR1 is SGHTA and CDR2 FQGNSA. The CDR3 loop reads CASSLGGGSSNEQYF. The CDR3 DNA follows: TGTGCCAGCAGCTTAGGGGGCGGGAGCTCCAACGAGCAGTACTTC.

Comment on this clonotype: With a much larger clone just one base away, this may be a read error. The rearrangement joins TRBV24-1 to TRBJ2-5, with a possible D match to TRBD1 (5 bases). This CDR3 has 15 amino acids. Germline-derived CDR1 and CDR2 are KGHDR and SFDVKD. Trimming took 9 bases from V and 2 from J, leaving 18 bases between them. The CDR3 nucleotides read TGTGCCACCGGTCAGCCGGCACAGGTACAAGAGACCCAGTACTTC. This translates into CATGQPAQVQETQYF.

This clonotype appeared a single time. With a much larger clone just one base away, this may be a read error. The CDR3 region is CASSLTQGLFF. For the CDR3, the DNA is TGCGCCAGCAGCTTGACACAGGGTCTGTTCTTC. The chain is built from TRBV5-1 and TRBJ2-1; TRBD1 might be the D (6 bases). Trimming cost V 1 base and J 15 bases, with 11 bases left between them. This CDR3 has 11 amino acids. Germline CDR1 SGHRS, CDR2 YFSETQ.

This clonotype was picked up a small number of times. The chain employs TRBV18 and TRBJ1-1, with 8 bases lining up with TRBD1. The germline V gene has CDR1 KGHSH and CDR2 LQKENI. This CDR3 has 14 residues. V trimming: 6 bases; J trimming: 5 bases; junction bases outside the gene matches: 8. Here the CDR3 reads CASSRRGQGTEAFF. Written as DNA, the CDR3 is TGTGCCAGCTCGCGCCGTGGACAGGGAACTGAAGCTTTCTTT. Drawing the rest from reference TRBV18 and TRBJ1-1, the complete variable domain is NAGVMQNPRHLVRRRGQEARLRCSPMKGHSHVYWYRQLPEEGLKFMVYLQKENIIDESGMPKERFSAEFPKEGPSILRIQQVVRGDSAAYFCASSRRGQGTEAFFGQGTRLTVV.

On this clonotype itself: A single base separates this from a much larger clone, so it may be a read error. The chain carries TRBV28 and TRBJ1-2; D remains unclear. CDR3 length equals 13 residues. V was trimmed by 7 bases and J by 5 bases, leaving 14 bases between them. Germline V gives CDR1 MDHEN, CDR2 SYDVKM. The CDR3 region is CASKAHGGYGYTF. DNA of the CDR3: TGTGCCAGCAAGGCTCACGGAGGTTATGGCTACACCTTC.

Comments on this clonotype: A much larger clone differs by one base, so this may be a read error. The rearrangement links TRBV2 to TRBJ2-1; 8 nucleotides match TRBD2. CDR3 length: 16 residues. V lost 5 bases to trimming and J lost 5 bases; unmatched junction nucleotides: 11. Germline V gene sequence: CDR1 SNHLY, CDR2 FYNNEI. For the CDR3, the DNA is TGTGCCAGCAGTCGACTAGCGTCTAATTTAGACAATGAGCAGTTCTTC. Protein sequence: CASSRLASNLDNEQFF.

Concerning this clonotype itself: A much larger clone lies a single base off, so this may be a read error. This chain uses TRBV6-1 with TRBJ1-3; D gene ambiguous. The V gene's germline CDR1 is MNHNS and CDR2 SASEGT. Trimming shortened V by 3 bases and J by 0 bases, and 9 bases separated the two germline ends. CDR3 size: 15 residues. The DNA of the CDR3 is TGTGCCAGCAGTGAGGACGGTAGCTCTGGAAACACCATATATTTT. Translating gives CASSEDGSSGNTIYF.

Only a few counts were recorded for this clonotype. This rearrangement joins TRBV2 to TRBJ2-7; D is perhaps TRBD1 (6 bases). V was cut by 4 bases and J by 6 bases, with 16 bases left in between. Per germline, CDR1 SNHLY and CDR2 FYNNEI. CDR3 length: 14 residues. The CDR3 protein is CASSATPGRGEQYF. For the CDR3, the DNA is TGTGCCAGCAGTGCAACGCCGGGCAGGGGCGAGCAGTACTTC.

Points on this clonotype: A much larger clone is a single base away; this may be a read error. V is TRBV10-2 and J is TRBJ2-7, with D uncertain. Trimming stripped 1 base from V and 6 bases from J, with 7 bases between. CDR1 and CDR2 (germline): WSHSY, SAAADI. This CDR3 spans 12 amino acids. CDR3 sequence reads: CASSEFSLEQYF. CDR3 DNA sequence: TGCGCCAGCAGTGAGTTCAGCCTCGAGCAGTACTTC.

CDR3 sequence reads: CASSFSGLTGKNIQYF. CDR3 DNA: TGTGCCAGCAGTTTTAGTGGACTAACCGGTAAAAACATTCAGTACTTC. This chain links TRBV12-3 or TRBV12-4 with TRBJ2-4, with D perhaps matching TRBD2 (6 bases). V was pared by 3 bases and J by 4 bases, with 16 bases between. This CDR3 contains 16 residues.

V gene TRBV7-9 combines with J gene TRBJ1-3; a weak D match, TRBD1 (6 bases). CDR1 and CDR2 from the germline V gene are SEHNR and FQNEAQ (reference sequence). V was cut by 4 bases and J by 2 bases, with 21 bases left in between. The CDR3 length is 18 residues. The CDR3 sequence: CASSSLDRTDLTGNTIYF. In DNA, the CDR3 is TGTGCCAGCAGCTCCTTAGACCGGACAGATCTCACTGGAAACACCATATATTTT.

The chain couples TRBV7-9 to TRBJ2-5; D remains ambiguous. Between the trimmed V and J ends, which lost 2 bases and 6 bases, there was a span of 10 bases. Germline lookup yields CDR1 SEHNR and CDR2 FQNEAQ (reference sequence). The CDR3 sequence is 13 residues long. The CDR3 loop is CASSLNLRQTQYF. The CDR3 DNA sequence: TGTGCCAGCAGCTTAAACCTCCGACAGACCCAGTACTTC.

This sequence joins TRBV19 and TRBJ2-1; D call uncertain. The germline V and J ends were trimmed by 2 bases and 3 bases, with 5 bases remaining between them. The CDR3 has 13 residues. CDR1 is LNHDA and CDR2 is SQIVND in the germline V gene (reference sequence). In DNA form, the CDR3 reads TGTGCCAGTAGTATAACCCACTACAATGAGCAGTTCTTC. Translated: CASSITHYNEQFF. The full variable domain, rest sourced from reference TRBV19 and TRBJ2-1, is DGGITQSPKYLFRKEGQNVTLSCEQNLNHDAMYWYRQDPGQGLRLIYYSQIVNDFQKGDIAEGYSVSREKKESFPLTVTSAQKNPTAFYLCASSITHYNEQFFGPGTRLTVL.

The V gene is TRBV5-4, the J gene TRBJ2-5; D gene uncertain. V gave up 4 bases and J gave up 3 bases, with 10 bases separating them. This CDR3 is built from 13 residues. Germline CDR1 SGHNT, CDR2 YYREEE (reference sequence). CDR3 DNA sequence: TGTGCCAGCAGCCAACCTGCCAAAGAGACCCAGTACTTC. Protein sequence: CASSQPAKETQYF.

The table lists this clonotype with a few counts. The chain has TRBV7-2 and TRBJ1-3; no clear D gene. With 2 bases removed from V and 4 bases from J, the gap between germline ends came to 12 bases. The CDR3 covers 15 residues. Germline V gene sequence: CDR1 SGHTA, CDR2 FQGNSA. CDR3 sequence: CASSLTRIPGNTIYF. Written as DNA, the CDR3 is TGTGCCAGCAGCTTAACACGGATACCCGGAAACACCATATATTTT. Full variable domain (missing parts from reference TRBV7-2 and TRBJ1-3): GAGVSQSPSNKVTEKGKDVELRCDPISGHTALYWYRQSLGQGLEFLIYFQGNSAPDKSGLPSDRFSAERTGGSVSTLTIQRTQQEDSAVYLCASSLTRIPGNTIYFGEGSWLTVV.